These 14 T cell receptor beta chains came from one sample sequenced in a study of cytomegalovirus exposure and HLA in healthy donors. Researchers ran the PCR with 60 Vbeta and 13 Jbeta primers. Here immunoSEQ multiplex PCR was the method, and the copy in TCRdb shows in-frame clones only, minus some. Of about 180,000 clones in the sample, about 80% are singletons; the top ten hold over 1.5%. The sequenced material came from PBMCs. The receptors were sampled from a man in his forties in good health and CMV-seronegative.

The chain has TRBV4-2 and TRBJ2-7; a possible D gene is TRBD2 (5 bases). Trimming pared 4 bases from V and 4 bases from J, leaving 26 bases between. This CDR3 is 18 amino acids long. Germline CDR1 reads LGHNA; CDR2 reads YNFKEQ. CDR3 amino acids: CASSRSDYSEFGRYEQYF. The CDR3 nucleotides are TGTGCCAGCAGCCGAAGTGATTATAGCGAGTTCGGACGATACGAGCAGTACTTC.

The J gene is TRBJ1-2, the V gene TRBV7-2; 8 bases agree with TRBD1. The CDR3 covers 16 residues. Germline CDR1 is SGHTA and CDR2 is FQGNSA. V shed 2 bases, J shed 0 bases, and the junction held 5 bases outside the gene matches. In DNA, the CDR3 is TGTGCCAGCAGCTTAAACGGGGACAGGACTAACTATGGCTACACCTTC. It translates to CASSLNGDRTNYGYTF.

V is TRBV28 and J is TRBJ2-7; the D gene is possibly TRBD1 (5 bases). Trimming removed 5 bases from V and 5 bases from J, with 25 bases in between. CDR1 is MDHEN, CDR2 SYDVKM, per germline. The CDR3 covers 17 residues. CDR3: CASSPPFATRQGHEQYF. In DNA form, the CDR3 reads TGTGCCAGCAGTCCCCCGTTTGCCACGCGGCAGGGCCACGAGCAGTACTTC.

This clone was counted between two and nine times. DNA for the CDR3: TGTGCCAGCAGTTTAGTAGGGACACGCTTCCAAGAGACCCAGTACTTC. It is translated as CASSLVGTRFQETQYF. The chain employs TRBV28 and TRBJ2-5; D perhaps matches TRBD1 (6 bases). Germline V gene sequence: CDR1 MDHEN, CDR2 SYDVKM. V was clipped by 2 bases and J by 1 base, with 14 bases between them. This CDR3 spans 16 amino acids.

This clone was counted between two and nine times. The rearrangement joins TRBV7-8 to TRBJ1-5; D ambiguous. Germline V gene lookup returns CDR1 SGHVS and CDR2 FQNEAQ. CDR3 length equals 16 residues. The V end was cut by 1 base, the J end by 0 bases, with 10 bases between. This CDR3 reads CASSLGGGGSNQPQHF. CDR3 nucleotides: TGTGCCAGCAGCTTAGGAGGTGGCGGTAGCAATCAGCCCCAGCATTTT.

This chain joins TRBV18 and TRBJ1-2; maybe TRBD1 (6 bases). The CDR3 is made up of 14 amino acids. Germline assignment: CDR1 KGHSH and CDR2 LQKENI. V shed 3 bases and J shed 7 bases, with 15 bases lying between them. The CDR3 here is CASSPPTGLGGYTF. CDR3 nucleotides: TGTGCCAGCTCACCTCCGACAGGCTTGGGTGGCTACACCTTC.

V and J are TRBV6-5 and TRBJ2-3; 8 bases agree with TRBD1. Germline V CDR1 and CDR2: MNHEY, SVGAGI. V lost 3 bases and J lost 6; bases outside the gene matches: 5. The CDR3 is 14 residues long. DNA of the CDR3: TGTGCCAGCAGTTATTTCCAGGGGGCTGATACGCAGTATTTT. Residues: CASSYFQGADTQYF.

The chain carries TRBV18 and TRBJ1-2; the match to TRBD1 covers 7 bases. Trimming took 3 bases from V and 1 from J; bases not matched to a gene: 14. CDR3 length: 18 amino acids. Germline lookup yields CDR1 KGHSH and CDR2 LQKENI. The chain's CDR3 is CASSPVQGGEGFNYGYTF. The CDR3 coding sequence is TGTGCCAGCTCACCCGTTCAGGGGGGCGAGGGCTTTAACTATGGCTACACCTTC.

The chain uses TRBV4-2 and TRBJ2-1, with 11 bases fitting TRBD1. Losses at the gene ends were 4 bases for V and 5 bases for J; bases not matched to a gene: 10. The CDR3 length is 17 residues. Germline CDR1 LGHNA, CDR2 YNFKEQ. The DNA for the CDR3 is TGTGCCAGCAGCCGAGAGTTGAGGGACAGGGGGGACAATGAGCAGTTCTTC. Translating it yields CASSRELRDRGDNEQFF.

The chain combines TRBV5-4 with TRBJ2-5; 10 bases agree with TRBD1. Germline assignment: CDR1 SGHNT and CDR2 YYREEE (reference sequence). V lost 3 bases and J lost 4; bases outside the gene matches: 3. The CDR3 is 14 amino acids. The CDR3 protein is CASSSRDRGETQYF. In DNA, the CDR3 is TGTGCCAGCAGCTCCCGGGACAGGGGAGAGACCCAGTACTTC.

This sequence joins TRBV7-2 and TRBJ2-2; D is uncertain. Trimming removed 0 bases from V and 8 bases from J, with 13 bases in between. This CDR3 contains 15 residues. Germline loops: CDR1 SGHTA, CDR2 FQGNSA. CDR3 loop: CASSLALGSSGELFF. In DNA form, the CDR3 reads TGTGCCAGCAGCTTAGCCCTCGGTAGCTCGGGGGAGCTGTTTTTT. Using reference TRBV7-2 and TRBJ2-2 for the parts outside the CDR3, the full variable domain is GAGVSQSPSNKVTEKGKDVELRCDPISGHTALYWYRQSLGQGLEFLIYFQGNSAPDKSGLPSDRFSAERTGGSVSTLTIQRTQQEDSAVYLCASSLALGSSGELFFGEGSRLTVL.

The V call is TRBV21-1, the J call TRBJ2-5; the table assigns TRBD2, which was not confirmed against the DNA. TRBV21-1 is a known pseudogene. This CDR3 is built from 17 residues. The CDR3 is CASSKGGPDLLAGAQYF. The CDR3 DNA sequence: TGTGCCAGCAGCAAAGGAGGGCCCGACTTACTCGCGGGTGCCCAGTACTTC.

J is TRBJ2-7 and V is TRBV27; 10 bases are a match to TRBD1. Trimming removed 8 bases from V and 5 bases from J; junction bases left unmatched: 6. This CDR3 spans 13 amino acids. Looked up from germline, CDR1 is MNHEY and CDR2 is SMNVEV (reference sequence). Here the CDR3 reads CASGRDRGNEQYF. The DNA for the CDR3 is TGTGCCAGCGGCCGGGACAGGGGCAACGAGCAGTACTTC.

This sequence joins TRBV7-9 and TRBJ2-1; possible D gene TRBD1, 5 bases. From germline, CDR1 is SEHNR and CDR2 FQNEAQ (reference sequence). The CDR3 loop spans 13 amino acids. The V end was cut by 6 bases, the J end by 5 bases, with 11 bases between. The CDR3 reads CASRDTGNNEQFF. CDR3 in DNA: TGTGCCAGCAGGGACACCGGCAACAATGAGCAGTTCTTC.